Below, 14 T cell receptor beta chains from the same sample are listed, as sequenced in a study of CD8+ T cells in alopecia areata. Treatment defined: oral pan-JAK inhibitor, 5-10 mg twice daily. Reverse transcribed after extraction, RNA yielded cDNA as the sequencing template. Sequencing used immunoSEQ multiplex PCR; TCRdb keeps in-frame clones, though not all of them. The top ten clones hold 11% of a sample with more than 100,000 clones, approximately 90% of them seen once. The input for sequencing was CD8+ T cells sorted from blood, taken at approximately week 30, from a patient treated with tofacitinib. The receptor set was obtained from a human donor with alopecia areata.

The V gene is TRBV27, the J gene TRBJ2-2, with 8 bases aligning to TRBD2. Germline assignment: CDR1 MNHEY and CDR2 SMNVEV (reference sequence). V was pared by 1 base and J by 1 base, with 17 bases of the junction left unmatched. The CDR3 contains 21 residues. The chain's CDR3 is CASSLFGLAFSGSLNTGELFF. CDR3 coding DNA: TGTGCCAGCAGTTTATTTGGACTAGCTTTCAGTGGTTCGTTGAACACCGGGGAGCTGTTTTTT.

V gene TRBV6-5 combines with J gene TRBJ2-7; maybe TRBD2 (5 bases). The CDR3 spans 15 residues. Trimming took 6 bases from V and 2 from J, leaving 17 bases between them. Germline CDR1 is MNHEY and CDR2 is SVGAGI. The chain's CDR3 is CASSPRASNAYEQYF. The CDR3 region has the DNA TGTGCCAGCAGCCCGAGGGCTTCCAACGCCTACGAGCAGTACTTC.

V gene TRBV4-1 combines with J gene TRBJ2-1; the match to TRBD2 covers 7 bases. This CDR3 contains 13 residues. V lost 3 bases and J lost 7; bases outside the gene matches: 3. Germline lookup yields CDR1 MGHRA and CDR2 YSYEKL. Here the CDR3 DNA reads TGCGCCAGCAGCCACCAAGCGGGAAATGAGCAGTTCTTC. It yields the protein CASSHQAGNEQFF.

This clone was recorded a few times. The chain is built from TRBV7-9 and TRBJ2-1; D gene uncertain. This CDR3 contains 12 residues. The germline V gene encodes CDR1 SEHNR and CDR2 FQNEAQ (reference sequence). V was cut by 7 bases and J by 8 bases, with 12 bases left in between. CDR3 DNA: TGTGCCAGCACAACCAGTTTCCATGAGCAGTTCTTC. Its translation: CASTTSFHEQFF.

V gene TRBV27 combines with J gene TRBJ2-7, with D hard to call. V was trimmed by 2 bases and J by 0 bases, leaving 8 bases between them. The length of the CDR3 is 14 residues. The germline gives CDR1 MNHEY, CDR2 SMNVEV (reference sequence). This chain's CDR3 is CASSLQIGSYEQYF. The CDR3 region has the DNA TGTGCCAGCAGTTTACAAATCGGCTCCTACGAGCAGTACTTC.

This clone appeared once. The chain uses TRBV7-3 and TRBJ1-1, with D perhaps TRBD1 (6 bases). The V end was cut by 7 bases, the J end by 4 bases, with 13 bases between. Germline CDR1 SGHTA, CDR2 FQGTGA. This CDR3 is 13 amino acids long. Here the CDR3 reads CASILQGATEAFF. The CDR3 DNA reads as TGTGCCAGCATTCTACAGGGAGCCACTGAAGCTTTCTTT.

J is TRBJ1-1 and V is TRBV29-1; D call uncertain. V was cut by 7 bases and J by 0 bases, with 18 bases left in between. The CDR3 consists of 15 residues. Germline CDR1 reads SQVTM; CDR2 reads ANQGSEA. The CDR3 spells CSAWGSGTMNTEAFF. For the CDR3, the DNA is TGCAGCGCCTGGGGATCAGGTACCATGAACACTGAAGCTTTCTTT.

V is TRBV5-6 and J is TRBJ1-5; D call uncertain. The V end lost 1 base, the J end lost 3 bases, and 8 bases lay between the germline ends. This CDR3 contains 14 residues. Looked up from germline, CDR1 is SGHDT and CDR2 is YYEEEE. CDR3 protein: CASSLWGINQPQHF. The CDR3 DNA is TGTGCCAGCAGCTTGTGGGGAATCAATCAGCCCCAGCATTTT. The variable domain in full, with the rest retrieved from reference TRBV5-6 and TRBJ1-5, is DAGVTQSPTHLIKTRGQQVTLRCSPKSGHDTVSWYQQALGQGPQFIFQYYEEEERQRGNFPDRFSGHQFPNYSSELNVNALLLGDSALYLCASSLWGINQPQHFGDGTRLSIL.

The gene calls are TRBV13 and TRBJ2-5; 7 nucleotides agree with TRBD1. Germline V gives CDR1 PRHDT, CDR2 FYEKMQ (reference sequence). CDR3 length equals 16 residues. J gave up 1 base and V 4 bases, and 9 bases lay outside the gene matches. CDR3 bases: TGTGCCAGCAGCTCCCGAATGGGACAGACCCAAGAGACCCAGTACTTC. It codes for CASSSRMGQTQETQYF.

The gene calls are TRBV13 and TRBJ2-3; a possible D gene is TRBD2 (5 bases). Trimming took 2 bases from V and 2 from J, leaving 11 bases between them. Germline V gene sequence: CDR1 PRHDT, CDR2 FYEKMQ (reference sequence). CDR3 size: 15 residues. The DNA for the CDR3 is TGTGCCAGCAGCTTATACGGGAACCCCACAGATACGCAGTATTTT. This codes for CASSLYGNPTDTQYF.

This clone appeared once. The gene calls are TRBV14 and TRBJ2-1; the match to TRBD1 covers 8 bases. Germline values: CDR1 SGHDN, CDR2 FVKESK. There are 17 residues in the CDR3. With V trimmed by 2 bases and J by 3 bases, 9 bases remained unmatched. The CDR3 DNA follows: TGTGCCAGCAGCCAACTTCGGACAGGGATTATCTACAATGAGCAGTTCTTC. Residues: CASSQLRTGIIYNEQFF.

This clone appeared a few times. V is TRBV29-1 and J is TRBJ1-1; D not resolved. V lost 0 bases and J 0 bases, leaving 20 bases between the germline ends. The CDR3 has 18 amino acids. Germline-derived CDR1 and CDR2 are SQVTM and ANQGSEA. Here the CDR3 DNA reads TGCAGCGTTGAAGATCTCGGGTTGGCAGGCCACCTGAACACTGAAGCTTTCTTT. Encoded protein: CSVEDLGLAGHLNTEAFF.

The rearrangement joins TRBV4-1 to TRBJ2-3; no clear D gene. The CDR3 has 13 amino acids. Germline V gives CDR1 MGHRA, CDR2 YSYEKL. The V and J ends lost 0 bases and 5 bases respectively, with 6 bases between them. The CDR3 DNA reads TGCGCCAGCAGCCAAGATTACGTAGATACGCAGTATTTT. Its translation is CASSQDYVDTQYF.

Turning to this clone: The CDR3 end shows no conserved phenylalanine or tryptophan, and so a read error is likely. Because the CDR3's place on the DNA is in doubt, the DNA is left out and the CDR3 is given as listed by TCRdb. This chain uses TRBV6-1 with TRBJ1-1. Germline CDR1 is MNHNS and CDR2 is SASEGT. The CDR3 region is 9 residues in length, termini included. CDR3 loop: CASSPRDLL.